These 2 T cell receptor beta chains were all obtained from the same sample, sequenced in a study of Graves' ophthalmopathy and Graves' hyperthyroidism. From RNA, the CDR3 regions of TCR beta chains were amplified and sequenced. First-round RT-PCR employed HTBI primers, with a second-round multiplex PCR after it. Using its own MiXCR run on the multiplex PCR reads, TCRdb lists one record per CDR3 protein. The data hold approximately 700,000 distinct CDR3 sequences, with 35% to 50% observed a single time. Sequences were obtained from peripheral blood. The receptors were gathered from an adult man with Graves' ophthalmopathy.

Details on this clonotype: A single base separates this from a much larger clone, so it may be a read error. Written as DNA, the CDR3 is TGTGCCAGCAGCTTAATACAGGAGGGGACCCAGTACTTC. Its translation: CASSLIQEGTQYF. The genes are TRBV7-9 and TRBJ2-5, with a possible D match to TRBD2 (6 bases). CDR3 length equals 13 residues. V was pared by 2 bases and J by 7 bases, with 11 bases between. CDR1 is SEHNR, CDR2 FQNEAQ, per germline (reference sequence).

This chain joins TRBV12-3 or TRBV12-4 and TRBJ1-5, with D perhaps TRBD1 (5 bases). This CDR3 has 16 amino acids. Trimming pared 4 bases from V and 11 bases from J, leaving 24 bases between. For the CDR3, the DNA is TGTGCCAGCAGTTACTCCGGGGCGGGCTACCAAGAGACCCAGCATTTT. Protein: CASSYSGAGYQETQHF.